This T cell receptor (beta chain) derives from a study of shared clonotypes between healthy human individuals. The repertoire was sequenced with immunoSEQ multiplex PCR; TCRdb's copy has only in-frame clones and lacks some. The data contain around 500,000 clones, around three quarters of them singletons. Germline CDR1 and CDR2: MGHDK and SYGVNS. The CDR3 has 16 amino acids. Trimming stripped 1 base from V and 1 base from J, with 13 bases between. General study points: Tissue TCR repertoires likely differ from these blood-only repertoires. It was the few donors that limited the genetic and exposure-history diversity represented.

Notes on this clone: Its antigen is as yet unknown.

Sample: PBMCs. The clonotype comes from a woman aged 40 to 50 in good health. Some clones in this sample may be carry-over from other donors' samples. This chain links TRBV25-1 with TRBJ1-1, with D tentatively TRBD1 (6 bases). The CDR3 sequence: CASSEFDGGQNTEAFF. Written as DNA, the CDR3 is TGTGCCAGCAGTGAATTTGATGGGGGACAGAACACTGAAGCTTTCTTT.